The rows below give T cell receptor beta chains drawn from one sample of a study of blood T cell repertoires in COVID-19. The table came from immunoSEQ multiplex PCR; TCRdb's copy has only in-frame clones and leaves some out. The table lists about 110,000 clones, less than 75% of them singletons. The sequenced material came from peripheral blood. The receptor source for this set is a woman in her thirties or forties with acute or convalescent COVID-19. The CDR3 runs from the conserved cysteine through the conserved F or W.

CDR3aa: CASSTTGVEGYTF
len: 13
v_gene: TRBV6-6

CDR3aa: CASSERQVSAEQYF
len: 14
v_gene: TRBV2

CDR3aa: CASSEGPKQPQHF
len: 13
v_gene: TRBV12-3/TRBV12-4

CDR3aa: CASSLTPDILTSTDTQYF
len: 18
v_gene: TRBV27

CDR3aa: CSVEIDAPGQYF
len: 12
v_gene: TRBV29-1

CDR3aa: CASSLGAGTISYEQYF
len: 16
v_gene: TRBV27

CDR3aa: CASSPRDRAYEQYF
len: 14
v_gene: TRBV7-9

CDR3aa: CASSSSRPGGYNEQFF
len: 16
v_gene: TRBV11-3

CDR3aa: CASSSDISYEQYF
len: 13
v_gene: TRBV7-9

CDR3aa: CATRLGPSSYNEQFF
len: 15
v_gene: TRBV19

CDR3aa: CASSRTGGWGQPQHF
len: 15
v_gene: TRBV27

CDR3aa: CASSRTGGTNQPQHF
len: 15
v_gene: TRBV6-2/TRBV6-3

CDR3aa: CARSLRVHRDANSPLHF
len: 17
v_gene: TRBV5-3

CDR3aa: CASSVGWDRNLETQYF
len: 16
v_gene: TRBV9

CDR3aa: CASSQEVGQGGDTQYF
len: 16
v_gene: TRBV4-3